What follows are 13 T cell receptor beta chains derived from one specimen sequenced in a study of T-cell reconstitution after alpha-beta-depleted transplantation in children. For TCRbeta, the library was prepared with unique molecular identifiers. From the PCR reads, TCRdb called clonotypes with MiXCR, one entry per CDR3 protein. The repertoire holds about 4,200 distinct CDR3 sequences, with 15% to 20% as singletons. The sample was PBMCs, mostly from graft donor cells, taken 180 days after TCRalphabeta/CD19-depleted stem cell transplant. The origin of the receptors is a male patient under 10 years old who had a stem cell transplant for acute lymphoblastic leukemia, so the T cells may come from the graft donor.

This clonotype has a count of ten or more. This chain uses TRBV19 with TRBJ1-5; D gene ambiguous. The CDR3 totals 13 residues. Trimming removed 7 bases at V and 2 bases at J, with 9 bases between. Germline V gene data show CDR1 as LNHDA and CDR2 as SQIVND (reference sequence). In DNA, the CDR3 is TGTGCCAGTACCCCTAGGGGCAATCAGCCCCAGCATTTT. This encodes CASTPRGNQPQHF.

This clonotype was picked up many times. This sequence joins TRBV5-1 and TRBJ2-1; D tentatively fits TRBD1 or TRBD2 (5 bases each). The CDR3 has 16 amino acids. Trimming took off 8 bases at V and 1 base at J, with 19 bases between the two ends. Germline V gene data show CDR1 as SGHRS and CDR2 as YFSETQ. Written as DNA, the CDR3 is TGCGCCAGTAGCCTTGGGGACGCCACATCCTACAATGAGCAGTTCTTC. Translated: CASSLGDATSYNEQFF.

This clonotype was recorded many times. The J gene is TRBJ2-3, the V gene TRBV7-2; D call uncertain. Germline V gene data show CDR1 as SGHTA and CDR2 as FQGNSA. Trimming left V 3 bases short and J 2 bases short, with 3 bases between. The CDR3 has 12 amino acids. CDR3 coding DNA: TGTGCCAGCAGCTTGTACACAGATACGCAGTATTTT. It is translated as CASSLYTDTQYF.

This clonotype showed up many times. The chain uses TRBV30 and TRBJ2-2; the match to TRBD2 covers 11 bases. The trim removed 2 bases at V and 0 bases at J, leaving 8 bases unmatched. The CDR3 length is 18 residues. Germline loops: CDR1 GTSNPN, CDR2 SVGIG (reference sequence). CDR3 region: CAWSSTTSGKPNTGELFF. The CDR3 coding sequence is TGTGCCTGGAGTTCAACGACTAGCGGGAAACCGAACACCGGGGAGCTGTTTTTT.

This clonotype was recorded many times. The chain combines TRBV24-1 with TRBJ2-3, with 8 positions matching TRBD1. CDR3 length: 16 amino acids. Trimming took 9 bases from V and 1 from J; bases not matched to a gene: 11. CDR1 is KGHDR, CDR2 SFDVKD, per germline. The CDR3 coding sequence is TGTGCCACCGAGGCCAGAGACAGGGGAGGCACAGATACGCAGTATTTT. It yields the protein CATEARDRGGTDTQYF.

This clonotype was detected many times. J is TRBJ2-1 and V is TRBV7-9, with 14 bases lining up with TRBD2. Unmatched junction bases numbered 4, after V lost 4 bases and J lost 8 bases. This CDR3 spans 15 amino acids. Germline values: CDR1 SEHNR, CDR2 FQNEAQ (reference sequence). CDR3: CASSSGLAGVYEQFF. CDR3 sequence (DNA): TGTGCCAGCAGCTCGGGACTAGCGGGAGTTTATGAGCAGTTCTTC.

This clonotype was seen many times. This chain links TRBV5-3 with TRBJ2-1; TRBD2 matches at 10 bases. TRBV5-3 is labeled an ORF, and its function is uncertain. The trim removed 5 bases at V and 0 bases at J, leaving 8 bases unmatched. The CDR3 loop spans 17 amino acids. Here the CDR3 DNA reads TGTGCCAGAAGATGGGAGCGGGAGGGCCTCTCCTACAATGAGCAGTTCTTC. It yields the protein CARRWEREGLSYNEQFF.

By frequency in the sample, this clonotype is medium-sized. This chain connects TRBV7-9 to TRBJ2-3; TRBD2 aligns across 7 bases. Germline loops: CDR1 SEHNR, CDR2 FQNEAQ (reference sequence). The CDR3 extends over 12 amino acids. The J segment lost 7 bases and the V segment lost 6 bases, leaving 4 bases of the junction unmatched. This CDR3 is CASRILANTQYF. The CDR3 DNA reads as TGTGCCAGCAGAATACTAGCGAATACGCAGTATTTT.

The table lists this clonotype with many counts. The chain links TRBV24-1 to TRBJ2-5, with D perhaps matching TRBD2 (6 bases). Per germline, CDR1 KGHDR and CDR2 SFDVKD. V lost 2 bases and J 1 base, leaving 10 bases between the germline ends. CDR3 size: 15 residues. The CDR3 protein is CATSDWRGIQETQYF. The DNA of the CDR3 is TGTGCCACCAGTGATTGGAGGGGAATCCAAGAGACCCAGTACTTC.

In its sample, this clonotype is medium-sized (0.01 to 0.1%). The chain is built from TRBV7-9 and TRBJ2-5; D ambiguous. CDR3 length: 11 residues. Trimming stripped 6 bases from V and 5 bases from J, with 7 bases between. Germline values: CDR1 SEHNR, CDR2 FQNEAQ (reference sequence). Written as DNA, the CDR3 is TGTGCCAGCAGGTCCGGGGAGACCCAGTACTTC. Encoded protein: CASRSGETQYF.

The CDR3 sequence is CASTKTGGTGELFF. As DNA, the CDR3 is TGTGCCAGCACCAAGACAGGGGGCACCGGGGAGCTGTTTTTT. The V and J genes are TRBV6-2 or TRBV6-3 and TRBJ2-2; 9 bases line up with TRBD1. The CDR3 loop spans 14 amino acids. Germline V gene sequence: CDR1 MNHEY, CDR2 SVGEGT. The V gene end was trimmed by 7 bases and the J gene end by 4 bases; junction bases not matched to a gene: 4.

This clonotype was seen many times. This rearrangement joins TRBV7-9 to TRBJ1-1, with 7 positions matching TRBD1. CDR3 size: 15 residues. V lost 1 base to trimming and J lost 1 base; unmatched junction nucleotides: 3. The germline V gene encodes CDR1 SEHNR and CDR2 FQNEAQ (reference sequence). The CDR3 nucleotides are TGTGCCAGCAGCTTAGAAGGGGACAGGAACACTGAAGCTTTCTTT. It codes for CASSLEGDRNTEAFF.

Note on this clonotype: At one end the junction does not follow the germline gene, possibly because of a read error. The gene calls are TRBV28 and TRBJ2-2, with a weak D call TRBD1 (6 bases). Germline assignment: CDR1 MDHEN and CDR2 SYDVKM. The CDR3 is 14 residues long. The CDR3 region is CTSHRAPNTRELFF. DNA of the CDR3: TGTACCAGCCACAGGGCTCCCAACACCAGGGAGCTGTTTTTT.